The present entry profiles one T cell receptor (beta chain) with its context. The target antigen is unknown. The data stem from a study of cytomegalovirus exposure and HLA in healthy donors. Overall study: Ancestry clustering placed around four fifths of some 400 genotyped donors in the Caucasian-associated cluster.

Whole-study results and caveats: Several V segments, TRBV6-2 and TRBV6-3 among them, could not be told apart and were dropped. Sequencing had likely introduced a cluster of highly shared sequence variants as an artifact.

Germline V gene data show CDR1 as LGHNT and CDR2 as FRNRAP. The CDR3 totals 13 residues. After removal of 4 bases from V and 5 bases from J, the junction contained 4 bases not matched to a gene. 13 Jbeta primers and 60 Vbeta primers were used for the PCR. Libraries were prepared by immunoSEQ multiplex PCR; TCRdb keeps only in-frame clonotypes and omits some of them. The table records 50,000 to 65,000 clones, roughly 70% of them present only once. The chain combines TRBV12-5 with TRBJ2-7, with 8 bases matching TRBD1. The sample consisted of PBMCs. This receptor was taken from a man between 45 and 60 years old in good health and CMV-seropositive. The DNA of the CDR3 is TGTGCTAGTGGTTCTGACAGGGGCGACGAGCAGTACTTC. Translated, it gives CASGSDRGDEQYF.